Shown below are 21 T cell receptor beta chains from a single sample sequenced in a study of T-cell memory formation after mild COVID-19. MiXCR, applied by TCRdb to the 5' RACE reads, yields one record per CDR3 protein. This table has about 250,000 distinct CDR3 sequences, about 16% appearing once. The sequenced sample was PBMCs or a T cell subset sorted from them (not recorded which). The receptors originated from an adult woman who had mild COVID-19 (a few samples of this study predate the infection). Cell type and time point are not known.

This clonotype turned up a few times. The rearrangement joins TRBV7-8 to TRBJ2-5; D ambiguous. V was shortened by 3 bases and J by 4 bases, with 6 bases between the two germline ends. The CDR3 extends over 12 amino acids. The germline gives CDR1 SGHVS, CDR2 FQNEAQ. The DNA of the CDR3 is TGTGCCAGCAGCTTCAACAGAGAGACCCAGTACTTC. Amino acids: CASSFNRETQYF.

The V call is TRBV5-6, the J call TRBJ2-7; D is perhaps TRBD1 (5 bases). V was pared by 4 bases and J by 1 base, with 12 bases between. The CDR3 covers 14 residues. Germline-derived CDR1 and CDR2 are SGHDT and YYEEEE. The DNA of the CDR3 is TGTGCCAGCAGCGACTCAGGGATTTCCTACGAGCAGTACTTC. Its translation: CASSDSGISYEQYF.

This clonotype was detected a few times. The chain employs TRBV20-1 and TRBJ2-1; D unclear. Per germline, CDR1 DFQATT and CDR2 SNEGSKA (reference sequence). Trimming stripped 2 bases from V and 5 bases from J, with 13 bases between. The CDR3 has 14 amino acids. The CDR3 region is CSARTAGRNNEQFF. The CDR3 DNA is TGCAGTGCTAGAACCGCAGGCAGAAACAATGAGCAGTTCTTC.

This clonotype has just a few counts. The chain links TRBV12-3 or TRBV12-4 to TRBJ2-2, with 11 bases lining up with TRBD2. The CDR3 extends over 15 amino acids. After removal of 6 bases from V and 5 bases from J, the junction contained 5 bases not matched to a gene. The CDR3 region is CASSHSGRGTGELFF. The CDR3 DNA is TGTGCCAGCAGCCATAGCGGGAGGGGTACCGGGGAGCTGTTTTTT.

This clonotype turned up a few times. This chain uses TRBV20-1 with TRBJ1-1; 11 bases map to TRBD1. The germline V gene has CDR1 DFQATT and CDR2 SNEGSKA (reference sequence). CDR3 size: 14 residues. The trim removed 7 bases at V and 1 base at J, leaving 5 bases unmatched. The CDR3 region is CSVRTGGPNTEAFF. CDR3 in DNA: TGCAGTGTGCGGACAGGGGGCCCGAACACTGAAGCTTTCTTT.

The rearrangement links TRBV24-1 to TRBJ2-3; the match to TRBD1 covers 11 bases. Germline V gene data show CDR1 as KGHDR and CDR2 as SFDVKD. The junction had 8 bases not matched to a gene; V was cut back by 3 bases and J by 7 bases. The CDR3 length is 16 residues. The CDR3 nucleotides are TGTGCCACCAGTGATCCCGCCGGGACAGGGGGTTATACGCAGTATTTT. Translated, it gives CATSDPAGTGGYTQYF.

This clonotype turned up a few times. V gene TRBV18 combines with J gene TRBJ2-4, with D possibly matching TRBD2 (6 bases). V was trimmed by 1 base and J by 8 bases, leaving 12 bases between them. CDR3 length: 14 residues. Germline V CDR1 and CDR2: KGHSH, LQKENI. The chain's CDR3 is CASSPQVQRDIQYF. The CDR3 DNA is TGTGCCAGCTCACCACAAGTCCAGCGGGACATTCAGTACTTC.

This clonotype has just a few counts. The chain joins TRBV25-1 to TRBJ1-2; maybe TRBD1 (5 bases). This CDR3 has 16 residues. V was pared by 7 bases and J by 0 bases, with 18 bases between. CDR1 and CDR2 (germline): MGHDK, SYGVNS. CDR3 in amino acids: CASMASGARANYGYTF. The CDR3 DNA reads as TGTGCCAGCATGGCCTCTGGGGCTCGGGCTAACTATGGCTACACCTTC.

The chain combines TRBV10-3 with TRBJ2-7; a possible D gene is TRBD2 (6 bases). CDR3 length equals 11 residues. The germline V gene encodes CDR1 ENHRY and CDR2 SYGVKD. The ends were cut back, 3 bases at V and 7 bases at J, with 7 bases in the middle. The chain's CDR3 is CAISDGGEQYF. The CDR3 DNA reads as TGTGCCATCAGTGATGGGGGGGAGCAGTACTTC.

This clonotype was seen repeatedly, ten times or more. The chain uses TRBV6-6 and TRBJ2-5, with D unresolved. Germline-derived CDR1 and CDR2 are MNHNY and SVGAGI (reference sequence). This CDR3 comprises 12 residues. Trimming stripped 6 bases from V and 4 bases from J, with 9 bases between. CDR3 protein: CASSQLGETQYF. In DNA form, the CDR3 reads TGTGCCAGCAGCCAGTTAGGAGAGACCCAGTACTTC.

The V and J genes are TRBV10-3 and TRBJ2-1, with D perhaps matching TRBD1 (5 bases). The V gene's germline CDR1 is ENHRY and CDR2 SYGVKD. Trimming shortened V by 10 bases and J by 8 bases, and 24 bases separated the two germline ends. The CDR3 contains 15 residues. The DNA for the CDR3 is TGTGCCACCTGCCCTGGGGCTAAAGCGTGGGATGAGCAGTTCTTC. It is translated as CATCPGAKAWDEQFF.

The rearrangement links TRBV7-2 to TRBJ1-5, with D maybe TRBD1 (6 bases). Germline V gene data show CDR1 as SGHTA and CDR2 as FQGNSA. V shed 1 base and J shed 6 bases, with 19 bases lying between them. CDR3 size: 17 residues. Here the CDR3 DNA reads TGTGCCAGCAGCTTAGAAGGTACGGGGGCGCAGGGTCAGCCCCAGCATTTT. Residues: CASSLEGTGAQGQPQHF.

V gene TRBV3-1 combines with J gene TRBJ2-6; 10 nucleotides match TRBD2. Germline CDR1 reads LGHDT; CDR2 reads YNNKEL (reference sequence). The CDR3 contains 16 residues. J lost 2 bases, V lost 2 bases, and 0 bases had no gene match. The CDR3, as DNA: TGTGCCAGCAGCCAAACTAGCGGGACTGGGGCCAACGTCCTGACTTTC. It is translated as CASSQTSGTGANVLTF.

The sample holds many counts of this clonotype. J is TRBJ2-5 and V is TRBV29-1; no definite D call. V lost 1 base to trimming and J lost 2 bases, with 8 bases between them. Germline V gene sequence: CDR1 SQVTM, CDR2 ANQGSEA. The CDR3 runs to 13 residues. CDR3 bases: TGCAGCGTTGAAGGAGGCAGACAAGAGACCCAGTACTTC. It encodes CSVEGGRQETQYF.

The chain is built from TRBV4-2 and TRBJ2-2; maybe TRBD1 (6 bases). CDR3 size: 17 residues. Germline V lookup: CDR1 LGHNA, CDR2 YNFKEQ. V lost 2 bases and J 0 bases, leaving 13 bases between the germline ends. For the CDR3, the DNA is TGTGCCAGCAGCCAACCCAGACAGGACACGAACACCGGGGAGCTGTTTTTT. It is translated as CASSQPRQDTNTGELFF.

The rearrangement uses TRBV25-1 and TRBJ2-7, with no clear D. CDR3 length equals 14 residues. Germline V CDR1 and CDR2: MGHDK, SYGVNS. V was shortened by 3 bases and J by 0 bases, with 9 bases between the two germline ends. CDR3 bases: TGTGCCAGCAGTGACGGCCGGATCTCCTACGAGCAGTACTTC. Protein product: CASSDGRISYEQYF.

This clonotype has a handful of counts. This may be a read error, as it is one base from a much larger clone. The V gene is TRBV5-1, the J gene TRBJ2-7, with 7 bases that match TRBD1. This CDR3 spans 16 amino acids. Germline V gene data show CDR1 as SGHRS and CDR2 as YFSETQ. The CDR3 nucleotides read TGCGCCAGCAGCTCGCGCGGACAGGCTTCCTCCTACGAGCATTACTTC. The encoded protein is CASSSRGQASSYEHYF.

This chain uses TRBV2 with TRBJ2-7; D may be TRBD1 or TRBD2 (5 bases each). The CDR3 covers 13 residues. CDR1 SNHLY and CDR2 FYNNEI come from the germline V gene. Trimming took 3 bases from V and 7 from J, leaving 13 bases between them. The CDR3 loop is CASSEVLGGEQYF. For the CDR3, the DNA is TGTGCCAGCAGTGAGGTCCTTGGGGGAGAGCAGTACTTC.

V and J are TRBV12-3 or TRBV12-4 and TRBJ2-6; D ambiguous. V lost 5 bases, J lost 0 bases, and 8 bases lay in between. The CDR3 has 15 amino acids. The CDR3 coding sequence is TGTGCCAGCAGTCCGACCTTCTCTGGGGCCAACGTCCTGACTTTC. Translating gives CASSPTFSGANVLTF.

This clonotype was observed at least ten times. V is TRBV5-1 and J is TRBJ2-3, with D perhaps matching TRBD2 (6 bases). The CDR3 runs 17 residues. Germline V gene sequence: CDR1 SGHRS, CDR2 YFSETQ. The V and J ends lost 3 bases and 0 bases respectively, with 17 bases between them. CDR3 DNA sequence: TGCGCCAGCAGCTCACTCCCGGGACTCTCTAGCACAGATACGCAGTATTTT. Translated, it gives CASSSLPGLSSTDTQYF.

This chain joins TRBV12-3 or TRBV12-4 and TRBJ1-1, with D perhaps TRBD1 (5 bases). V was pared by 4 bases and J by 4 bases, with 16 bases between. The CDR3 extends over 15 amino acids. The CDR3 region is CASSSMGGRSTEAFF. CDR3 bases: TGTGCCAGCAGTTCTATGGGGGGTAGGAGCACTGAAGCTTTCTTT.